These 16 T cell receptor beta chains were sequenced from one sample in a study of cytomegalovirus exposure and HLA in healthy donors. This PCR relied on a set of 60 Vbeta primers and 13 Jbeta primers. The protocol was immunoSEQ multiplex PCR, while the TCRdb copy is restricted to in-frame clones and leaves out a portion. The sample lists under 200,000 clones, around four fifths occurring once. Sequencing used PBMCs. The receptors here all came from a young woman in good health and CMV-seronegative.

The DNA of the CDR3 is TGCGCCAGCAGCGGCCGGGACAGGGGGTATGGCTACACCTTC. Its translation: CASSGRDRGYGYTF. This chain connects TRBV4-1 to TRBJ1-2, with TRBD1 matching 11 bases. Germline V gene data show CDR1 as MGHRA and CDR2 as YSYEKL. The CDR3 spans 14 residues. The V segment lost 5 bases and the J segment 5 bases; nucleotides outside the gene matches: 4.

This clone was observed a few times. V and J are TRBV7-9 and TRBJ2-1; TRBD1 matches at 9 bases. This CDR3 is built from 16 residues. V shed 2 bases and J 7 bases; nucleotides not matched to a gene: 9. In germline, CDR1 is SEHNR, CDR2 FQNEAQ (reference sequence). The DNA of the CDR3 is TGTGCCAGCAGCTTACAGGGACAGGGAGGGGTGAATGAGCAGTTCTTC. This sequence encodes CASSLQGQGGVNEQFF.

The chain recombines TRBV27 with TRBJ2-5; possible D gene TRBD1, 5 bases. CDR1 MNHEY and CDR2 SMNVEV come from the germline V gene (reference sequence). Between the trimmed V and J ends, which lost 2 bases and 0 bases, there was a span of 7 bases. CDR3 size: 14 residues. CDR3 sequence (DNA): TGTGCCAGCAGTTTAAAGGGGTACCAAGAGACCCAGTACTTC. Encoded protein: CASSLKGYQETQYF.

This chain joins TRBV7-9 and TRBJ1-1, with 7 bases fitting TRBD1. V was pared by 5 bases and J by 1 base, with 13 bases of the junction left unmatched. The CDR3 is 17 amino acids. Germline-derived CDR1 and CDR2 are SEHNR and FQNEAQ (reference sequence). The CDR3 DNA reads as TGTGCCAGCAGCCCCTCGGGGGCAGGGGGGAGGAACACTGAAGCTTTCTTT. Its protein is CASSPSGAGGRNTEAFF.

This clone was detected once. The rearrangement uses TRBV27 and TRBJ2-2, with D maybe TRBD2 (6 bases). CDR1 MNHEY and CDR2 SMNVEV come from the germline V gene (reference sequence). V was trimmed by 3 bases and J by 6 bases, leaving 14 bases between them. The CDR3 sequence is 15 residues long. The CDR3 spells CASSFRMAGPGELFF. In DNA, the CDR3 is TGTGCCAGCAGTTTTAGGATGGCGGGGCCCGGGGAGCTGTTTTTT.

The chain has TRBV14 and TRBJ2-1; D perhaps matches TRBD2 (5 bases). Trimming stripped 6 bases from V and 9 bases from J, with 15 bases between. CDR3 length: 13 amino acids. CDR1 is SGHDN and CDR2 is FVKESK in the germline V gene. CDR3 sequence (DNA): TGTGCCAGCAGTCCCAACGCGGGTGGTGAGCAGTTCTTC. Encoded protein: CASSPNAGGEQFF.

The rearrangement joins TRBV5-5 to TRBJ2-1; 7 bases fit TRBD1. Germline V CDR1 and CDR2: SGHKS, YYEKEE (reference sequence). The CDR3 runs 13 residues. V lost 4 bases, J lost 4 bases, and 2 bases stayed unmatched. CDR3 sequence (DNA): TGTGCCAGCAGCATGGGACAGTACAATGAGCAGTTCTTC. It yields the protein CASSMGQYNEQFF.

V gene TRBV4-1 combines with J gene TRBJ2-3, with 9 bases fitting TRBD2. This CDR3 contains 14 residues. The V segment lost 0 bases and the J segment 9 bases; nucleotides outside the gene matches: 4. Germline CDR1 and CDR2: MGHRA and YSYEKL. This CDR3 reads CASSQDIAGGTQYF. The CDR3 region has the DNA TGCGCCAGCAGCCAAGATATTGCGGGGGGGACGCAGTATTTT.

The chain is built from TRBV7-2 and TRBJ1-5; D uncertain. Per germline, CDR1 SGHTA and CDR2 FQGNSA. This CDR3 is built from 13 residues. Deletions cut 1 base from V and 7 bases from J, with 8 bases between. CDR3 protein: CASSLGSSQPQHF. Here the CDR3 DNA reads TGTGCCAGCAGCTTAGGGAGTTCACAGCCCCAGCATTTT.

V is TRBV2 and J is TRBJ2-7, with 8 bases matching TRBD1. Germline V CDR1 and CDR2: SNHLY, FYNNEI. The CDR3 length is 14 residues. The trim removed 8 bases at V and 3 bases at J, leaving 9 bases unmatched. CDR3 nucleotide sequence: TGTGCCAGCGCTGAGGACAGGGTCTTCTACGAGCAGTACTTC. Residues: CASAEDRVFYEQYF. The full variable domain, in which reference TRBV2 and TRBJ2-7 provide the parts outside the CDR3, is EPEVTQTPSHQVTQMGQEVILRCVPISNHLYFYWYRQILGQKVEFLVSFYNNEISEKSEIFDDQFSVERPDGSNFTLKIRSTKLEDSAMYFCASAEDRVFYEQYFGPGTRLTVT.

The chain employs TRBV19 and TRBJ1-5, with unresolved D. CDR1 is LNHDA and CDR2 is SQIVND in the germline V gene (reference sequence). There are 15 residues in the CDR3. The ends were cut back, 3 bases at V and 1 base at J, with 10 bases in the middle. The CDR3, as DNA: TGTGCCAGTAGTATCTACTCGGGAAGCAATCAGCCCCAGCATTTT. The encoded protein is CASSIYSGSNQPQHF.

This clone has more than one count but fewer than ten. The V gene is TRBV5-4, the J gene TRBJ2-7, with TRBD2 matching over 7 bases. This CDR3 is built from 15 residues. Losses at the gene ends were 4 bases for V and 8 bases for J; bases not matched to a gene: 15. Germline-derived CDR1 and CDR2 are SGHNT and YYREEE (reference sequence). CDR3 DNA: TGTGCCAGCAGCACTCTGGGGACTACCCTCGAAAAGCAGTACTTC. It codes for CASSTLGTTLEKQYF.

The V and J genes are TRBV19 and TRBJ1-1, with a possible D match to TRBD1 (5 bases). The CDR3 contains 14 residues. V was cut by 3 bases and J by 7 bases, with 15 bases left in between. Germline lookup yields CDR1 LNHDA and CDR2 SQIVND (reference sequence). This chain's CDR3 is CASSIHGTGNEAFF. The DNA of the CDR3 is TGTGCCAGTAGTATTCATGGGACTGGGAATGAAGCTTTCTTT.

The gene calls are TRBV11-2 and TRBJ2-3; 9 positions match TRBD2. V shed 1 base, J shed 6 bases, and the junction held 5 bases outside the gene matches. Looked up from germline, CDR1 is SGHAT and CDR2 is FQNNGV. This CDR3 comprises 15 residues. CDR3 sequence reads: CASSLVAGARDTQYF. In DNA form, the CDR3 reads TGTGCCAGCAGCTTAGTAGCGGGGGCCAGGGATACGCAGTATTTT.

This chain joins TRBV19 and TRBJ2-1, with 9 bases that match TRBD1. This CDR3 has 14 amino acids. Trimming removed 7 bases from V and 8 bases from J; junction bases left unmatched: 9. CDR1 and CDR2 (germline): LNHDA, SQIVND (reference sequence). The DNA for the CDR3 is TGTGCCAGTACCCTAGGACAGGGGAGATATGAGCAGTTCTTC. Its protein product is CASTLGQGRYEQFF. The full variable domain, its missing parts supplied by reference TRBV19 and TRBJ2-1, is DGGITQSPKYLFRKEGQNVTLSCEQNLNHDAMYWYRQDPGQGLRLIYYSQIVNDFQKGDIAEGYSVSREKKESFPLTVTSAQKNPTAFYLCASTLGQGRYEQFFGPGTRLTVL.

As concerns this clone: Germline is not matched at one junction end, which may reflect a read error. The chain is built from TRBV7-8 and TRBJ2-5; the D gene is possibly TRBD2 (6 bases). The germline gives CDR1 SGHVS, CDR2 FQNEAQ. CDR3 length equals 14 residues. As DNA, the CDR3 is TGTGCCAGCACCTTAGCGGAGTACCAAGAGACCCAGTACTTC. Protein: CASTLAEYQETQYF.